This T cell receptor (beta chain) was profiled in a study of cytomegalovirus exposure and HLA in healthy donors. Study-level information: Early release data held around 82 million unique TCRs from HLA-typed donors.

As to this clone: Its antigen remains unknown.

Study conclusions and caveats: Fewer N-insertions than the roughly 670-donor mean were reportedly shown by an Asian-associated ancestry cluster in a later analysis.

The germline V gene encodes CDR1 KGHSY and CDR2 FQNENV. V shed 4 bases and J 4 bases; nucleotides not matched to a gene: 8. The CDR3 has 15 amino acids. The PCR ran on 60 Vbeta and 13 Jbeta primers. Study processing details: Tens of millions of unique TCR beta chains, about 10 million of them shared, were counted by a later analysis. Repertoires were generated with immunoSEQ multiplex PCR, while TCRdb's copy carries only in-frame clones and drops some. The DNA gave D and trimming, while V, J and clone size come from that table. This table holds 150,000 to 200,000 clones, 70% to 90% found once. Sample: PBMCs. The chain combines TRBV16 with TRBJ2-7; TRBD1 aligns across 9 bases. The sequence was obtained from a man in his late teens or twenties in good health and CMV-seropositive. CDR3 residues: CASSPGTGSGYEQYF. The CDR3 DNA is TGTGCCAGCAGCCCTGGGACAGGGTCGGGGTACGAGCAGTACTTC.